This T cell receptor (beta chain) is from a study of blood T cells in healthy people across ages. General study points: Roughly linearly, TCR beta diversity per million T cells fell as age increased.

A second PCR of roughly 7 to 11 cycles used a sample-barcoded 5' primer and a J-beta primer mix. Template switching added a 12-random-nucleotide identifier to every cDNA molecule. Any given sample supplied a minimum of 3 million CDR3-containing paired-end reads. TCRdb re-called the 5' RACE reads through MiXCR, storing one row per CDR3 protein. The sample contains 1.4 million or so distinct CDR3 sequences, 35% to 45% of which appear only once. With regard to this clonotype: Antigen specificity is unknown. At one of its ends the junction is not consistent with the germline gene, which may arise from a read error.

The CDR3 contains 15 residues. CDR1 and CDR2 from the germline V gene are MNHEY and SMNVEV (reference sequence). This chain uses TRBV27 with TRBJ2-1; perhaps TRBD2 as D (6 bases). The TCR comes from a woman under 30 in good health. Source material: blood. CDR3 DNA sequence: TGTGCCAGCTTTGACGCGGGGAGCTCCTACAATGGGCAGTTCTTC. Its translation is CASFDAGSSYNGQFF.